Presented here are 24 T cell receptor beta chains from one specimen sequenced in a study of cytomegalovirus exposure and HLA in healthy donors. TCRdb keeps only in-frame clones here, not all; method: immunoSEQ multiplex PCR. The sample carries hundreds of thousands of clones, approximately 87% recorded once. Sequenced sample: PBMCs. The receptors come from a man between 18 and 35 years old in good health and CMV-seronegative.

CDR3 loop: CASSLQWGTSGTYEQYF. DNA for the CDR3: TGCGCCAGCAGCCTACAATGGGGGACTAGCGGAACCTACGAGCAGTACTTC. The rearrangement uses TRBV5-1 and TRBJ2-7; the match to TRBD2 covers 11 bases. CDR3 size: 17 residues. V trimming: 4 bases; J trimming: 2 bases; junction bases outside the gene matches: 11. The germline V gene has CDR1 SGHRS and CDR2 YFSETQ.

V usage is TRBV15 and J usage is TRBJ2-5; 7 positions agree with TRBD1. From germline, CDR1 is LNHNV and CDR2 YYDKDF (reference sequence). V lost 3 bases and J lost 5; bases outside the gene matches: 9. CDR3 length: 15 amino acids. CDR3 coding DNA: TGTGCCACCAGCAGGGAAACAGGGGTCCGGGAGACCCAGTACTTC. The encoded protein is CATSRETGVRETQYF.

Points on this clone: Other DNA sequences in the sample encode the same CDR3. The chain joins TRBV28 to TRBJ1-2, with D unclear. Trimming removed 6 bases at V and 2 bases at J, with 10 bases between. This CDR3 spans 13 amino acids. The germline V gene encodes CDR1 MDHEN and CDR2 SYDVKM. In DNA form, the CDR3 reads TGTGCCAGCAGCCCCTTAGCGAACTATGGCTACACCTTC. Protein sequence: CASSPLANYGYTF.

CDR3 amino acids: CASSQDTLTAEYTGELFF. CDR3 sequence (DNA): TGCGCCAGCAGCCAAGATACCCTAACAGCAGAGTACACCGGGGAGCTGTTTTTT. The chain couples TRBV4-3 to TRBJ2-2; D is ambiguous. CDR3 length equals 18 residues. Between the trimmed V and J ends, which lost 0 bases and 3 bases, there was a span of 17 bases. Germline CDR1 reads LGHNA; CDR2 reads YSLEER.

The rearrangement links TRBV19 to TRBJ2-7; D is undetermined. The CDR3 is 13 amino acids. Between the trimmed V and J ends, which lost 1 base and 3 bases, there was a span of 7 bases. Germline V gene data show CDR1 as LNHDA and CDR2 as SQIVND (reference sequence). Written as DNA, the CDR3 is TGTGCCAGTAGTATAGGACTCTACTACGAGCAGTACTTC. Its translation is CASSIGLYYEQYF.

The V call is TRBV4-3, the J call TRBJ2-1; D may be TRBD2 (5 bases). CDR3 length: 14 residues. Germline V gene data show CDR1 as LGHNA and CDR2 as YSLEER. V lost 2 bases and J 8 bases, leaving 13 bases between the germline ends. The CDR3 DNA follows: TGCGCCAGCAGCCAACACGGGGTCGGGGATGAGCAGTTCTTC. Its translation: CASSQHGVGDEQFF.

The rearrangement joins TRBV5-1 to TRBJ2-2; TRBD1 matches at 8 bases. V gave up 4 bases and J gave up 4 bases; unmatched junction bases: 6. The CDR3 sequence is 15 residues long. Germline CDR1 reads SGHRS; CDR2 reads YFSETQ. As DNA, the CDR3 is TGCGCCAGCAGCGGCGGGACAGGAAGCACCGGGGAGCTGTTTTTT. Encoded protein: CASSGGTGSTGELFF.

The chain employs TRBV7-9 and TRBJ2-5; 7 bases line up with TRBD1. V was clipped by 1 base and J by 4 bases; unmatched bases: 0. Germline-derived CDR1 and CDR2 are SEHNR and FQNEAQ (reference sequence). The CDR3 sequence is 13 residues long. The DNA for the CDR3 is TGTGCCAGCAGCTTAGGACAGGGAGAGACCCAGTACTTC. This sequence encodes CASSLGQGETQYF.

The chain employs TRBV6-6 and TRBJ2-1; 8 bases match TRBD2. J gave up 12 bases and V 5 bases, and 6 bases lay outside the gene matches. The germline V gene has CDR1 MNHNY and CDR2 SVGAGI (reference sequence). This CDR3 region has 12 residues. The CDR3 DNA reads as TGTGCCAGCAGTCCCAGGGCGGGGGGGCAGTTCTTC. This codes for CASSPRAGGQFF.

This clone was picked up one time. The chain carries TRBV10-1 and TRBJ2-2; 7 nucleotides line up with TRBD2. Germline lookup yields CDR1 WNHNN and CDR2 SYGVQD (reference sequence). With V trimmed by 5 bases and J by 3 bases, 3 bases remained unmatched. The CDR3 spans 14 residues. The CDR3 loop reads CASSRGSDTGELFF. The CDR3 nucleotides read TGCGCCAGCAGTCGCGGGAGCGACACCGGGGAGCTGTTTTTT.

Notes on this clone: The CDR3 ends on some other residue instead of the conserved phenylalanine or tryptophan, so this is likely a read error. Because the CDR3's place on the DNA is in doubt, the DNA is left out and the CDR3 is given as listed by TCRdb. V is TRBV5-4 and J is TRBJ2-7; TRBD1 reflects the table's D call only, with no check against the DNA. Germline lookup yields CDR1 SGHNT and CDR2 YYREEE (reference sequence). Counting both end residues, the CDR3 totals 8 amino acids. CDR3 region: CASSLVWL.

The sample holds a few counts of this clone. The genes are TRBV6-6 and TRBJ1-6; D is unresolved. This CDR3 has 13 amino acids. CDR1 is MNHNY and CDR2 is SVGAGI in the germline V gene (reference sequence). With 7 bases removed from V and 10 bases from J, the gap between germline ends came to 14 bases. The CDR3 protein is CASTALRESPLHF. CDR3 DNA sequence: TGTGCCAGCACCGCCCTTCGAGAATCACCCCTCCACTTT.

V usage is TRBV6-5 and J usage is TRBJ2-1, with 8 bases matching TRBD1. Germline-derived CDR1 and CDR2 are MNHEY and SVGAGI. CDR3 length: 13 amino acids. V shed 6 bases, J shed 7 bases, and the junction held 5 bases outside the gene matches. CDR3 sequence: CASSRQGSNEQFF. CDR3 coding DNA: TGTGCCAGCAGCCGACAGGGGTCTAATGAGCAGTTCTTC.

This chain uses TRBV5-1 with TRBJ1-1; D is possibly TRBD1 (5 bases). This CDR3 contains 14 residues. Trimming shortened V by 7 bases and J by 2 bases, and 15 bases separated the two germline ends. The germline V gene encodes CDR1 SGHRS and CDR2 YFSETQ. CDR3 nucleotide sequence: TGCGCCAGCGCAGGGAGGCAGACTAACACTGAAGCTTTCTTT. Translated: CASAGRQTNTEAFF.

The chain recombines TRBV7-2 with TRBJ2-7, with a tentative D call TRBD2 (6 bases). CDR1 and CDR2 from the germline V gene are SGHTA and FQGNSA. The CDR3 loop spans 16 amino acids. V shed 5 bases and J shed 0 bases, with 17 bases lying between them. CDR3 protein: CASSPSRVAASYEQYF. CDR3 coding DNA: TGTGCCAGCAGCCCCAGTAGGGTAGCGGCCTCCTACGAGCAGTACTTC.

This clone was found a few times. V is TRBV5-8 and J is TRBJ1-5; D is unresolved. This CDR3 has 13 residues. In germline, CDR1 is SGHTS, CDR2 YDEGEE. The germline V and J ends were trimmed by 0 bases and 6 bases, with 7 bases remaining between them. CDR3 region: CASSLGGAQPQHF. In nucleotides, the CDR3 is TGTGCCAGCAGCTTGGGGGGAGCTCAGCCCCAGCATTTT.

The gene calls are TRBV6-6 and TRBJ2-7; tentatively, D is TRBD2 (6 bases). The CDR3 is 13 residues long. Germline CDR1 MNHNY, CDR2 SVGAGI (reference sequence). Between the trimmed V and J ends, which lost 6 bases and 4 bases, there was a span of 13 bases. This CDR3 reads CASSPGLVYEQYF. CDR3 sequence (DNA): TGTGCCAGCAGCCCGGGACTTGTATACGAGCAGTACTTC.

V usage is TRBV30 and J usage is TRBJ1-6; 7 bases match TRBD1. After removal of 2 bases from V and 6 bases from J, the junction contained 10 bases not matched to a gene. Germline CDR1 is GTSNPN and CDR2 is SVGIG (reference sequence). The CDR3 is 16 amino acids. CDR3 amino acids: CAWSSQGVRFNSPLHF. The CDR3, as DNA: TGTGCCTGGAGTTCCCAGGGGGTGAGGTTTAATTCACCCCTCCACTTT. Based on the CDR3 plus reference TRBV30 and TRBJ1-6, the full variable domain is SQTIHQWPATLVQPVGSPLSLECTVEGTSNPNLYWYRQAAGRGLQLLFYSVGIGQISSEVPQNLSASRPQDRQFILSSKKLLLSDSGFYLCAWSSQGVRFNSPLHFGNGTRLTVT.

This chain joins TRBV5-5 and TRBJ2-5; TRBD1 might be the D (5 bases). Germline CDR1 and CDR2: SGHKS and YYEKEE (reference sequence). V was shortened by 3 bases and J by 1 base, with 13 bases between the two germline ends. The CDR3 runs 15 residues. In nucleotides, the CDR3 is TGTGCCAGCAGCTCCCTTAGGACAAGCCAAGAGACCCAGTACTTC. It translates to CASSSLRTSQETQYF. Combining the CDR3 with reference TRBV5-5 and TRBJ2-5 gives the whole variable domain DAGVTQSPTHLIKTRGQQVTLRCSPISGHKSVSWYQQVLGQGPQFIFQYYEKEERGRGNFPDRFSARQFPNYSSELNVNALLLGDSALYLCASSSLRTSQETQYFGPGTRLLVL.

The chain joins TRBV11-2 to TRBJ2-7; tentative D call: TRBD1 (5 bases). V was pared by 10 bases and J by 9 bases, with 28 bases between. The CDR3 has 15 residues. From germline, CDR1 is SGHAT and CDR2 FQNNGV. CDR3: CATDTSRAATPGQYF. In DNA, the CDR3 is TGTGCCACCGACACCAGCAGGGCTGCCACTCCTGGGCAGTACTTC.

V gene TRBV4-3 combines with J gene TRBJ2-7; no definite D call. Trimming cost V 2 bases and J 3 bases, with 14 bases left between them. Per germline, CDR1 LGHNA and CDR2 YSLEER. This CDR3 is 15 amino acids long. CDR3: CASSQSSRRVYEQYF. The CDR3 DNA reads TGCGCCAGCAGCCAATCGTCGCGACGGGTCTACGAGCAGTACTTC.

The CDR3, as DNA: TGTGCCAGCAGCTCAGGGATCATGAACACTGAAGCTTTCTTT. The encoded protein is CASSSGIMNTEAFF. The rearrangement uses TRBV4-2 and TRBJ1-1; D perhaps matches TRBD1 (5 bases). V was cut by 5 bases and J by 0 bases, with 10 bases left in between. CDR1 and CDR2 (germline): LGHNA, YNFKEQ. There are 14 residues in the CDR3.

The rearrangement joins TRBV2 to TRBJ1-2, with TRBD1 as a possible D gene (5 bases). CDR1 and CDR2 (germline): SNHLY, FYNNEI. The CDR3 sequence is 18 residues long. Between the trimmed V and J ends, which lost 0 bases and 0 bases, there was a span of 17 bases. The CDR3 loop is CASSEALQSDRANYGYTF. The CDR3 coding sequence is TGTGCCAGCAGTGAAGCGCTTCAATCTGACAGAGCTAACTATGGCTACACCTTC.

This clone was seen a single time. J is TRBJ1-5 and V is TRBV6-6, with 7 bases matching TRBD1. Germline V gene data show CDR1 as MNHNY and CDR2 as SVGAGI (reference sequence). The V gene end was trimmed by 7 bases and the J gene end by 4 bases; junction bases not matched to a gene: 4. The CDR3 covers 13 residues. CDR3 coding DNA: TGTGCCAGCACCTTCAGGGGGAATCAGCCCCAGCATTTT. Amino acid sequence: CASTFRGNQPQHF.